There are a few counts of the clone carrying this T cell receptor (beta chain). This specimen comes from a study of blood T cells in healthy people across ages. A sample-barcoded 5' primer and a J-beta primer mix were used in a second PCR of roughly 7 to 11 cycles. Each CDR3 protein is one row after TCRdb ran MiXCR on the 5' RACE reads. The sample shows roughly 800,000 distinct CDR3 sequences, 25% of them seen only once. Germline-derived CDR1 and CDR2 are DFQATT and SNEGSKA (reference sequence). V gave up 5 bases and J gave up 2 bases; unmatched junction bases: 9. There are 17 residues in the CDR3. In addition, the sample was reused for a study of T cells of mothers and their children.

Sequencing was done on a sample of blood. The clonotype was recovered from a boy aged 5-17 years in good health. The chain joins TRBV20-1 to TRBJ2-1, with TRBD2 identical over 13 bases. CDR3: CSAPLRTSGGTYNEQFF. The DNA for the CDR3 is TGCAGTGCTCCACTGCGGACTAGCGGGGGAACCTACAATGAGCAGTTCTTC.